The 2 T cell receptor beta chains below were found in one sample sequenced in a study of response to subunit inactivated influenza vaccine. Each CDR3 protein gets one entry after TCRdb re-called the RT-PCR reads with MiXCR. The repertoire holds hundreds of thousands of distinct CDR3 sequences, with 25% as singletons. Sequencing was performed on CD4+ T cells sorted from PBMCs, taken less than 6 days after vaccination. Receptors originate from a man aged 50 to 60 who received an inactivated influenza vaccine.

This clonotype has only a few counts. A read error may produce the germline difference seen at one junction end. The chain carries TRBV5-1 and TRBJ2-3; 7 nucleotides agree with TRBD1. This CDR3 has 13 amino acids. Germline V CDR1 and CDR2: SGHRS, YFSETQ. The CDR3 sequence is CASSRDSKDTQYF. CDR3 sequence (DNA): TGCGCCAGCAGCCGGGACAGCAAAGATACGCAGTATTTT.

The gene calls are TRBV12-3 or TRBV12-4 and TRBJ1-2; no clear D gene. This CDR3 has 12 residues. V was clipped by 2 bases and J by 7 bases, with 8 bases between them. For the CDR3, the DNA is TGTGCCAGCAGTTTATGGGTGGCTGGCTACACCTTC. This codes for CASSLWVAGYTF.